One sample yielded the 17 T cell receptor beta chains listed below, sequenced in a study of blood T cell repertoires in COVID-19. TCRdb keeps only in-frame clones here, not all; method: immunoSEQ multiplex PCR. The sample has around 250,000 clones, 70% to 90% seen once. Sequencing was done on a sample of peripheral blood. Receptors were obtained from a man in his sixties who had recovered from COVID-19.

V is TRBV24-1 and J is TRBJ2-3, with 8 bases fitting TRBD2. The V segment lost 4 bases and the J segment 3 bases; nucleotides outside the gene matches: 2. Germline V gene data show CDR1 as KGHDR and CDR2 as SFDVKD. This CDR3 has 14 residues. The CDR3 reads CATSDRGGTDTQYF. The CDR3 bases are TGTGCCACCAGTGACCGGGGGGGGACAGATACGCAGTATTTT.

The chain links TRBV28 to TRBJ1-1; D unresolved. Germline lookup yields CDR1 MDHEN and CDR2 SYDVKM. The V gene lost 1 base and the J gene lost 4 bases, with 19 bases spanning the gap. CDR3 length equals 17 residues. CDR3 in amino acids: CASSLLFERARGTEAFF. CDR3 coding DNA: TGTGCCAGCAGTTTATTATTCGAGAGGGCGCGGGGCACTGAAGCTTTCTTT.

This clone has only one observation. This chain connects TRBV19 to TRBJ2-2; D perhaps matches TRBD1 (5 bases). There are 16 residues in the CDR3. Trimming took off 2 bases at V and 7 bases at J, with 17 bases between the two ends. Germline CDR1 and CDR2: LNHDA and SQIVND (reference sequence). CDR3 in amino acids: CASSIRQGQSGGELFF. CDR3 bases: TGTGCCAGTAGTATAAGGCAGGGTCAGTCGGGCGGGGAGCTGTTTTTT.

This chain joins TRBV21-1 and TRBJ2-5; TRBD1, the table's D call, was not compared with the DNA. TRBV21-1 is described as a pseudogene. CDR3 length equals 18 residues. The CDR3 DNA is TGTGCCAGCAGCAAACCTAGGCAGGGACACCTATGCGGAGAGACCCAGTACTTC. This gives the protein CASSKPRQGHLCGETQYF.

The rearrangement uses TRBV27 and TRBJ2-3; D is perhaps TRBD2 (6 bases). Germline assignment: CDR1 MNHEY and CDR2 SMNVEV (reference sequence). Trimming pared 7 bases from V and 3 bases from J, leaving 20 bases between. The CDR3 totals 16 residues. The CDR3 protein is CASMGGGGFSTDTQYF. The DNA of the CDR3 is TGTGCCAGCATGGGGGGTGGGGGGTTTTCAACAGATACGCAGTATTTT.

In this sample, this clone turned up a few times. The CDR3 bases are TGTGCCAGCAGCCTCCCGGGGAAGCGGGAGCACAATGAGCAGTTCTTC. This sequence encodes CASSLPGKREHNEQFF. The chain combines TRBV27 with TRBJ2-1; 8 bases fit TRBD2. Trimming at V came to 6 bases and at J to 5 bases, leaving 12 bases not matched to a gene. CDR1 and CDR2 (germline): MNHEY, SMNVEV (reference sequence). The CDR3 totals 16 residues.

This clone was seen only once. This chain connects TRBV3-1 (or the pseudogene TRBV3-2) to TRBJ2-1; D not certain. The CDR3 length is 12 residues. V dropped 1 base and J dropped 9 bases, with 7 bases sitting between them. Looked up from germline, CDR1 is LGHDT and CDR2 is YNNKEL (reference sequence). The CDR3 nucleotides are TGTGCCAGCAGCCAAGTAGAGGCTGAGCAGTTCTTC. Translated, it gives CASSQVEAEQFF.

The chain is built from TRBV7-3 and TRBJ2-1; the match to TRBD2 covers 10 bases. V gave up 2 bases and J gave up 8 bases; unmatched junction bases: 3. Germline V CDR1 and CDR2: SGHTA, FQGTGA. This CDR3 spans 14 amino acids. Here the CDR3 DNA reads TGTGCCAGCAGCTTAGGGACTAGCGTCGATGAGCAGTTCTTC. The encoded protein is CASSLGTSVDEQFF.

The rearrangement joins TRBV25-1 to TRBJ2-1; 11 bases map to TRBD2. The germline CDR1 and CDR2 sequences are MGHDK and SYGVNS. The V gene end was trimmed by 6 bases and the J gene end by 9 bases; junction bases not matched to a gene: 10. The CDR3 contains 15 residues. The CDR3 bases are TGTGCCAGCAGGCCTACTAGCGGGAGAATGAGTGAGCAGTTCTTC. Translation gives CASRPTSGRMSEQFF.

This chain uses TRBV7-9 with TRBJ2-1; D gene uncertain. V was shortened by 3 bases and J by 0 bases, with 9 bases between the two germline ends. The CDR3 spans 15 residues. Per germline, CDR1 SEHNR and CDR2 FQNEAQ (reference sequence). For the CDR3, the DNA is TGTGCCAGCAGCTTCTTCCGGAGCTCCTACAATGAGCAGTTCTTC. It yields the protein CASSFFRSSYNEQFF.

The chain couples TRBV7-2 to TRBJ2-1, with 7 bases aligning to TRBD1. Germline CDR1 and CDR2: SGHTA and FQGNSA. This CDR3 region has 17 residues. Trimming cost V 0 bases and J 7 bases; bases outside gene matches: 12. The CDR3 is CASSLAPPGTVRNEQFF. CDR3 sequence (DNA): TGTGCCAGCAGCTTAGCCCCACCGGGGACAGTAAGAAATGAGCAGTTCTTC.

The rearrangement links TRBV18 to TRBJ1-2, with D maybe TRBD1 (6 bases). The CDR3 length is 13 residues. CDR1 is KGHSH and CDR2 is LQKENI in the germline V gene. The ends were cut back, 2 bases at V and 7 bases at J, with 11 bases in the middle. The CDR3 protein is CASSPGGDGGYTF. The CDR3 DNA reads TGTGCCAGCTCACCAGGGGGCGATGGTGGCTACACCTTC.

This chain links TRBV6-5 with TRBJ2-1; 8 bases agree with TRBD1. Germline CDR1 is MNHEY and CDR2 is SVGAGI. Trimming at V came to 6 bases and at J to 0 bases, leaving 4 bases not matched to a gene. The CDR3 extends over 15 amino acids. The CDR3 bases are TGTGCCAGCAGAAGGGACAGGAGCTCCTACAATGAGCAGTTCTTC. It encodes CASRRDRSSYNEQFF.

The chain joins TRBV12-3 or TRBV12-4 to TRBJ1-2, with D unresolved. CDR3 length: 11 residues. The CDR3, as DNA: TGTGCTAGCCAGGAATACTATGGCTACACCTTC. Its translation is CASQEYYGYTF.

This CDR3 is CASSYPAGGRTEAFF. CDR3 DNA: TGTGCCAGCAGTTACCCGGCCGGGGGGAGAACTGAAGCTTTCTTT. The J gene is TRBJ1-1, the V gene TRBV6-5; tentatively, D is TRBD1 (5 bases). This CDR3 has 15 amino acids. V shed 2 bases and J shed 5 bases, with 15 bases lying between them. In germline, CDR1 is MNHEY, CDR2 SVGAGI.

The gene calls are TRBV2 and TRBJ2-3; 9 bases match TRBD2. The CDR3 consists of 14 residues. V shed 7 bases and J 4 bases; nucleotides not matched to a gene: 6. Germline lookup yields CDR1 SNHLY and CDR2 FYNNEI. The CDR3 sequence is CASTSGGTSDTQYF. The CDR3, as DNA: TGTGCCAGCACCAGCGGGGGGACCTCAGATACGCAGTATTTT.

The V call is TRBV5-1, the J call TRBJ2-5, with TRBD2 matching over 10 bases. Germline V gene lookup returns CDR1 SGHRS and CDR2 YFSETQ. Trimming at V came to 2 bases and at J to 4 bases, leaving 8 bases not matched to a gene. The CDR3 consists of 16 residues. Here the CDR3 DNA reads TGCGCCAGCAGCTTTAAGAGCGGGGGGGCGGGAGAGACCCAGTACTTC. Its protein is CASSFKSGGAGETQYF.